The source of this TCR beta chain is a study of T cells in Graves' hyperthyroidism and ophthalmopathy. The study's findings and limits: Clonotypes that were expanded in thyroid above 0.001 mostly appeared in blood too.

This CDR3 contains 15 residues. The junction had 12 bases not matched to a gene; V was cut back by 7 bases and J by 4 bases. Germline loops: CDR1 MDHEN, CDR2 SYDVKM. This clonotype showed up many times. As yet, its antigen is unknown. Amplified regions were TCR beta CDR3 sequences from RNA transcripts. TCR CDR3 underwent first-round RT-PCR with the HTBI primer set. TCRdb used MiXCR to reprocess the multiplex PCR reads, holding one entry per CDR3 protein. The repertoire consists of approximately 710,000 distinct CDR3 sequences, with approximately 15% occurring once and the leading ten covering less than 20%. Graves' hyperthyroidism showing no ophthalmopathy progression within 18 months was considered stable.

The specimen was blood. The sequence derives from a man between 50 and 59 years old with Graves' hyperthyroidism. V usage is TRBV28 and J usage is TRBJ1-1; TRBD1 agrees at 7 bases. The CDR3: CASIEQQGMGTEAFF. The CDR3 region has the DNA TGTGCCAGCATTGAACAACAGGGGATGGGCACTGAAGCTTTCTTT.